The 15 T cell receptor beta chains below come from one sample, sequenced in a study of early T cells in non-severe SARS-CoV-2 infection. A single record per CDR3 protein comes from TCRdb applying MiXCR to the 5' RACE reads. The table includes tens of thousands of distinct CDR3 sequences, over 4.5% detected once. The sequenced sample was whole blood. The receptors were gathered from an adult who was a healthcare worker with PCR-confirmed SARS-CoV-2 infection or an uninfected control (not recorded which).

This clonotype has at least ten counts. The rearrangement links TRBV7-2 to TRBJ1-5, with no clear D. Trimming removed 1 base from V and 4 bases from J, with 14 bases in between. Germline V gene data show CDR1 as SGHTA and CDR2 as FQGNSA. This CDR3 region has 16 residues. The CDR3 reads CASSLEFRSGNQPQHF. The CDR3 bases are TGTGCCAGCAGCTTAGAATTTCGGTCAGGTAATCAGCCCCAGCATTTT.

Ten or more counts support this clonotype. The chain combines TRBV13 with TRBJ2-6; D gene unclear. The CDR3 has 14 amino acids. CDR1 is PRHDT, CDR2 FYEKMQ, per germline (reference sequence). V shed 5 bases and J shed 2 bases, with 7 bases lying between them. DNA for the CDR3: TGTGCCAGCAGCCCTGCTACTGGGGCCAACGTCCTGACTTTC. Protein: CASSPATGANVLTF.

The rearrangement joins TRBV20-1 to TRBJ2-3; TRBD2 matches at 8 bases. CDR3 length equals 18 residues. The V and J ends lost 3 bases and 2 bases, in that order; junction bases with no gene match: 16. Germline lookup yields CDR1 DFQATT and CDR2 SNEGSKA (reference sequence). CDR3 in DNA: TGCAGTGCTAGGTCAGGTCTGAGCGGGGGTTCCCTCACAGATACGCAGTATTTT. It encodes CSARSGLSGGSLTDTQYF.

This clonotype showed up many times. This chain joins TRBV7-8 and TRBJ1-6; 8 bases agree with TRBD1. J gave up 6 bases and V 4 bases, and 8 bases lay outside the gene matches. The CDR3 length is 16 residues. Germline V CDR1 and CDR2: SGHVS, FQNEAQ. In DNA form, the CDR3 reads TGTGCCAGCAGCTACTCAGGGGGCCTGGGTAATTCACCCCTCCACTTT. Protein product: CASSYSGGLGNSPLHF.

This clonotype has a count of ten or more. This chain links TRBV7-8 with TRBJ2-1, with D unclear. Germline V gives CDR1 SGHVS, CDR2 FQNEAQ. The CDR3 consists of 11 residues. Trimming took off 3 bases at V and 6 bases at J, with 3 bases between the two ends. The CDR3 reads CASSFGNEQFF. CDR3 nucleotides: TGTGCCAGCAGCTTCGGCAATGAGCAGTTCTTC.

Ten or more counts support this clonotype. V gene TRBV28 combines with J gene TRBJ2-1; either TRBD1 or TRBD2 may supply D (6 bases each). The germline V and J ends were trimmed by 8 bases and 8 bases, with 25 bases remaining between them. Germline assignment: CDR1 MDHEN and CDR2 SYDVKM. The CDR3 loop spans 16 amino acids. CDR3 coding DNA: TGTGCCAGCTCCCTGGGTGTAGCGGCCGGGGGCGATGAGCAGTTCTTC. Amino acids: CASSLGVAAGGDEQFF.

This clonotype was seen ten or more times. V is TRBV27 and J is TRBJ2-1; no clear D gene. Germline CDR1 reads MNHEY; CDR2 reads SMNVEV (reference sequence). V was clipped by 3 bases and J by 1 base, with 16 bases between them. The CDR3 loop spans 17 amino acids. In nucleotides, the CDR3 is TGTGCCAGCAGTTTTAGCCATGGGTTTGGGTCCTACAATGAGCAGTTCTTC. Its translation: CASSFSHGFGSYNEQFF.

This clonotype was counted a few times. The chain employs TRBV6-2 or TRBV6-3 and TRBJ2-1; 9 bases map to TRBD1. The CDR3 sequence is 14 residues long. The germline CDR1 and CDR2 sequences are MNHEY and SVGEGT. V lost 6 bases to trimming and J lost 7 bases; unmatched junction nucleotides: 7. The CDR3 protein is CASRSGTGLNEQFF. The CDR3 nucleotides are TGTGCCAGCAGGTCCGGGACAGGGCTAAATGAGCAGTTCTTC.

This clonotype has just a few counts. V gene TRBV29-1 combines with J gene TRBJ2-1, with TRBD2 matching 11 bases. The CDR3 runs 14 residues. After removal of 6 bases from V and 1 base from J, the junction contained 2 bases not matched to a gene. Germline V CDR1 and CDR2: SQVTM, ANQGSEA. CDR3 sequence reads: CSVGTSGSYNEQFF. The CDR3 coding sequence is TGCAGCGTAGGGACTAGCGGTTCCTACAATGAGCAGTTCTTC.

This chain connects TRBV7-9 to TRBJ1-1, with D tentatively TRBD1 (5 bases). The CDR3 covers 13 residues. CDR1 SEHNR and CDR2 FQNEAQ come from the germline V gene (reference sequence). Trimming stripped 5 bases from V and 6 bases from J, with 13 bases between. This chain's CDR3 is CASSRGEGSEAFF. DNA for the CDR3: TGTGCCAGCAGCCGGGGGGAGGGTTCTGAAGCTTTCTTT.

This clonotype was observed many times. The chain is built from TRBV19 and TRBJ2-3; 8 nucleotides match TRBD2. The V gene end was trimmed by 9 bases and the J gene end by 5 bases; junction bases not matched to a gene: 4. This CDR3 is built from 12 residues. From germline, CDR1 is LNHDA and CDR2 SQIVND (reference sequence). CDR3 bases: TGTGCCAGCGGGGGGGTTAGAGATACGCAGTATTTT. Amino acid sequence: CASGGVRDTQYF.

This clonotype appeared many times. The rearrangement uses TRBV20-1 and TRBJ2-3; TRBD2 agrees at 7 bases. This CDR3 comprises 17 residues. Germline V lookup: CDR1 DFQATT, CDR2 SNEGSKA (reference sequence). V trimming: 1 base; J trimming: 3 bases; junction bases outside the gene matches: 13. DNA of the CDR3: TGCAGTGCTAGAGCAGCGGGGCAGATCCATGGGACAGATACGCAGTATTTT. It encodes CSARAAGQIHGTDTQYF.

This clonotype came up many times. The V and J genes are TRBV20-1 and TRBJ2-5; 9 nucleotides match TRBD2. From germline, CDR1 is DFQATT and CDR2 SNEGSKA (reference sequence). V was clipped by 4 bases and J by 4 bases; unmatched bases: 13. The CDR3 extends over 16 amino acids. DNA of the CDR3: TGCAGTGCTACCCGGCGGGGGGGTTGGCGAGGAGAGACCCAGTACTTC. This gives the protein CSATRRGGWRGETQYF.

A few counts support this clonotype. The chain combines TRBV28 with TRBJ1-4; tentative D call: TRBD1 (5 bases). V was clipped by 8 bases and J by 1 base, with 8 bases between them. Germline CDR1 MDHEN, CDR2 SYDVKM. This CDR3 is 13 amino acids long. CDR3 protein: CASGGGTNEKLFF. In DNA, the CDR3 is TGTGCCAGCGGGGGAGGAACTAATGAAAAACTGTTTTTT.

The V gene is TRBV6-5, the J gene TRBJ1-2, with 7 nucleotides matching TRBD1. V was clipped by 7 bases and J by 4 bases; unmatched bases: 9. The germline gives CDR1 MNHEY, CDR2 SVGAGI. The CDR3 is made up of 14 amino acids. Here the CDR3 reads CASTRDSSGYGYTF. The CDR3 bases are TGTGCCAGCACCCGGGACAGCTCTGGCTATGGCTACACCTTC.